These T cell receptor beta chains were read from a single sample in a study of tumor and adjacent non-tumor tissue in lung cancer. TCRdb independently ran MiXCR on the multiplex PCR reads; one entry per CDR3 protein. The data contain over 60,000 distinct CDR3 sequences, 73% of them singletons. The specimen sequenced was lung tumor tissue. Receptors originate from a man in his sixties with non-small cell lung cancer. Each CDR3 is given with its conserved first and last residue. Each record gives: V gene, clone size, J gene, D gene, CDR3 DNA, CDR3 protein. D genes are given only for firm matches. The size field is filled for only some rows; it gives once, few, many or a size class.

V gene: TRBV29-1
clone size: -
J gene: TRBJ1-1
D gene: TRBD1
CDR3 DNA: TGCAGCGCGAGACAGGGATGGGGAATGAACACTGAAGCTTTCTTT
CDR3 protein: CSARQGWGMNTEAFF

V gene: TRBV28
clone size: -
J gene: TRBJ2-6
D gene: -
CDR3 DNA: TGTGCCAGGAGTAAAAGCACCTCTGGGGCCAACGTCCTGACTTTC
CDR3 protein: CARSKSTSGANVLTF

V gene: TRBV6-5
clone size: -
J gene: TRBJ1-6
D gene: -
CDR3 DNA: TGTGCCAGTCGCTCAGGGCACTCACCCCTCCACTTT
CDR3 protein: CASRSGHSPLHF

V gene: TRBV29-1
clone size: -
J gene: TRBJ2-3
D gene: -
CDR3 DNA: TGCAGCGATGGTGGAGATGTGCAGTATTTT
CDR3 protein: CSDGGDVQYF

V gene: TRBV5-1
clone size: -
J gene: TRBJ2-7
D gene: TRBD2
CDR3 DNA: TGCGCCAGCAGCTCGTCGGGACTAGCGGCCTACGGGCAGTACTTC
CDR3 protein: CASSSSGLAAYGQYF

V gene: TRBV28
clone size: -
J gene: TRBJ1-2
D gene: -
CDR3 DNA: TGTGCCAGCACCCTTAAAGGGTATGGCTACACCTTC
CDR3 protein: CASTLKGYGYTF

V gene: TRBV6-6
clone size: once
J gene: TRBJ1-2
D gene: -
CDR3 DNA: TGTGCCAGCAATTACTCGGGTGGGGCGGGCTATGGCTACACCTTC
CDR3 protein: CASNYSGGAGYGYTF

V gene: TRBV20-1
clone size: -
J gene: TRBJ2-7
D gene: TRBD2
CDR3 DNA: TGCACTGCCACAAGCGGGAGTTGTTCCTACGAGCAGTACTTC
CDR3 protein: CTATSGSCSYEQYF

V gene: TRBV6-5
clone size: once
J gene: TRBJ1-1
D gene: -
CDR3 DNA: TGTGCCGGCGGACTCAGTCACCAGCTGAACACTGAAGCTTTCTTT
CDR3 protein: CAGGLSHQLNTEAFF

V gene: TRBV20-1
clone size: -
J gene: TRBJ1-6
D gene: -
CDR3 DNA: TGTAGTGATAGAGCCGAGCCCTATAATTCACCCCTCCACTTT
CDR3 protein: CSDRAEPYNSPLHF

V gene: TRBV6-5
clone size: -
J gene: TRBJ2-2
D gene: -
CDR3 DNA: TGTGCCATCAGTCACTCGCCAGCGAGCGGGGAGCTGTTTTTT
CDR3 protein: CAISHSPASGELFF

V gene: TRBV20-1
clone size: many
J gene: TRBJ2-6
D gene: -
CDR3 DNA: TGCAGTGCGGTGGGGGACTCTGGGGCCAACGTCCTGACTTTC
CDR3 protein: CSAVGDSGANVLTF

V gene: TRBV10-3
clone size: few
J gene: TRBJ2-7
D gene: TRBD2
CDR3 DNA: TGTGCCATCAGGGGTACAGGGAGCGAACTAGCGGGGCCTCCCTCCTACGAGCAGTACTTC
CDR3 protein: CAIRGTGSELAGPPSYEQYF

V gene: TRBV20-1
clone size: -
J gene: TRBJ2-7
D gene: -
CDR3 DNA: TGCAGTGCTAGAGTTCCTGGCCGCCTCTCCTACGAGCTGTACTTC
CDR3 protein: CSARVPGRLSYELYF

V gene: TRBV10-2
clone size: -
J gene: TRBJ1-1
D gene: TRBD1
CDR3 DNA: TGTGCCAGCAGGAACAGGGGGCTGACCGAGAACAATGAAGCTTTCTTT
CDR3 protein: CASRNRGLTENNEAFF

V gene: TRBV6-1
clone size: many
J gene: TRBJ1-5
D gene: -
CDR3 DNA: TGTGCCAGCACCCCTCTCCACAGGAGGTATAGCAATCAGCCCCAGCATTTT
CDR3 protein: CASTPLHRRYSNQPQHF

V gene: TRBV20-1
clone size: -
J gene: TRBJ1-1
D gene: TRBD1
CDR3 DNA: TGCAGTGTTGCCTCCAGGGGGATGAACACTGAAGCTTTCTTT
CDR3 protein: CSVASRGMNTEAFF

V gene: TRBV7-9
clone size: -
J gene: TRBJ1-4
D gene: -
CDR3 DNA: TGTGCCAGCAGCCCCTACGGACGGTCAACTAATGAAAAACTGTTTTTT
CDR3 protein: CASSPYGRSTNEKLFF

V gene: TRBV6-5
clone size: few
J gene: TRBJ1-6
D gene: -
CDR3 DNA: TGTGCCAGCAGCCAAGAACGGGGGTACTCAGCCTTCCACTTT
CDR3 protein: CASSQERGYSAFHF

V gene: TRBV5-1
clone size: -
J gene: TRBJ2-6
D gene: -
CDR3 DNA: TGCGCCAGTAGCTTGAACAGGGCGCCATCTGGGGCCAACCTCCTGACTTTC
CDR3 protein: CASSLNRAPSGANLLTF

V gene: TRBV11-3
clone size: -
J gene: TRBJ2-3
D gene: TRBD2
CDR3 DNA: TGTGTCAGTACCCTTGGACTAGCGGATAGCACAGATACGCAGTATTTT
CDR3 protein: CVSTLGLADSTDTQYF

V gene: TRBV6-1
clone size: -
J gene: TRBJ2-5
D gene: -
CDR3 DNA: TGTGCTAGCAGGAAGATCCCCACAGGGAACCAAGAGACCCAGTACTTC
CDR3 protein: CASRKIPTGNQETQYF

V gene: TRBV6-5
clone size: few
J gene: TRBJ2-7
D gene: TRBD1
CDR3 DNA: TGTGCCAGCAATTACTCCGGGGACAGTTCCTACGAACAGTACTTC
CDR3 protein: CASNYSGDSSYEQYF

V gene: TRBV18
clone size: -
J gene: TRBJ2-1
D gene: -
CDR3 DNA: TGTGCCAGCTCACCACCGCAATCCTCCTACAATGAGCAGTTCTTC
CDR3 protein: CASSPPQSSYNEQFF

V gene: TRBV7-8
clone size: -
J gene: TRBJ2-5
D gene: -
CDR3 DNA: TGTGCCAGCAACATAAGTAGGGAGGAGTCGGAGACCCAGTACTTC
CDR3 protein: CASNISREESETQYF

V gene: TRBV20-1
clone size: -
J gene: TRBJ2-3
D gene: TRBD2
CDR3 DNA: TGCAGTGCGGGGACTAGGGGGAGATTCACAGATACGCATTATTTT
CDR3 protein: CSAGTRGRFTDTHYF

V gene: TRBV6-5
clone size: -
J gene: TRBJ2-7
D gene: TRBD1
CDR3 DNA: TGTGCCAGCAGATACGGGGCTGGACAGGTTTACGAGCAGTTGTTC
CDR3 protein: CASRYGAGQVYEQLF

V gene: TRBV6-5
clone size: many
J gene: TRBJ1-4
D gene: -
CDR3 DNA: TGTGCCAGCAGTACTCAGGGTATTGGTGAAAAACTGTTTTTT
CDR3 protein: CASSTQGIGEKLFF

V gene: TRBV11-1
clone size: -
J gene: TRBJ2-5
D gene: -
CDR3 DNA: TGTACCAGCAGCCTAATGGAAGAGACCCAGTACTTT
CDR3 protein: CTSSLMEETQYF

V gene: TRBV20-1
clone size: -
J gene: TRBJ2-5
D gene: -
CDR3 DNA: TGCAATGCTAGAGCGGAAGCATTTGGAGAGACCCAATACTTC
CDR3 protein: CNARAEAFGETQYF

V gene: TRBV6-1
clone size: once
J gene: TRBJ2-5
D gene: -
CDR3 DNA: TGTGCCAGCAGACGCTCGGGGCTAGTGGGAGAGACCCAGTACTTC
CDR3 protein: CASRRSGLVGETQYF

V gene: TRBV29-1
clone size: once
J gene: TRBJ1-1
D gene: -
CDR3 DNA: TGCAGTGCCTCGGCAGGGGAGGACACTGTAGCTTTGTTT
CDR3 protein: CSASAGEDTVALF

V gene: TRBV29-1
clone size: -
J gene: TRBJ2-7
D gene: -
CDR3 DNA: TGCGGCGCAACAAGGGGGGGACAGGATTCCCACGAGCGGTACTTC
CDR3 protein: CGATRGGQDSHERYF